The present T cell receptor (beta chain) was sequenced within a study of T cells in Graves' hyperthyroidism and ophthalmopathy. TCR beta CDR3 region amplification was performed from RNA transcripts. HTBI primers were used for first-round RT-PCR of the TCR CDR3. A single record per CDR3 protein comes from TCRdb applying MiXCR to the multiplex PCR reads. The repertoire has approximately 430,000 distinct CDR3 sequences, 15% to 18% of them found once; the top ten carry 11% to 15%. Absence of ophthalmopathy progression within 18 months defined stable Graves' hyperthyroidism. This clonotype was seen many times. Germline V gene sequence: CDR1 MDHEN, CDR2 SYDVKM. CDR3 length equals 13 residues. V lost 2 bases and J lost 6; bases outside the gene matches: 3.

This rearrangement joins TRBV28 to TRBJ1-2, with 7 bases lining up with TRBD1. This receptor was identified in a woman between 18 and 30 years old with Graves' hyperthyroidism. The sequencing sample was made of blood. For the CDR3, the DNA is TGTGCCAGCAGTTTACGACAGGGTGATGGCTACACCTTC. It encodes CASSLRQGDGYTF.